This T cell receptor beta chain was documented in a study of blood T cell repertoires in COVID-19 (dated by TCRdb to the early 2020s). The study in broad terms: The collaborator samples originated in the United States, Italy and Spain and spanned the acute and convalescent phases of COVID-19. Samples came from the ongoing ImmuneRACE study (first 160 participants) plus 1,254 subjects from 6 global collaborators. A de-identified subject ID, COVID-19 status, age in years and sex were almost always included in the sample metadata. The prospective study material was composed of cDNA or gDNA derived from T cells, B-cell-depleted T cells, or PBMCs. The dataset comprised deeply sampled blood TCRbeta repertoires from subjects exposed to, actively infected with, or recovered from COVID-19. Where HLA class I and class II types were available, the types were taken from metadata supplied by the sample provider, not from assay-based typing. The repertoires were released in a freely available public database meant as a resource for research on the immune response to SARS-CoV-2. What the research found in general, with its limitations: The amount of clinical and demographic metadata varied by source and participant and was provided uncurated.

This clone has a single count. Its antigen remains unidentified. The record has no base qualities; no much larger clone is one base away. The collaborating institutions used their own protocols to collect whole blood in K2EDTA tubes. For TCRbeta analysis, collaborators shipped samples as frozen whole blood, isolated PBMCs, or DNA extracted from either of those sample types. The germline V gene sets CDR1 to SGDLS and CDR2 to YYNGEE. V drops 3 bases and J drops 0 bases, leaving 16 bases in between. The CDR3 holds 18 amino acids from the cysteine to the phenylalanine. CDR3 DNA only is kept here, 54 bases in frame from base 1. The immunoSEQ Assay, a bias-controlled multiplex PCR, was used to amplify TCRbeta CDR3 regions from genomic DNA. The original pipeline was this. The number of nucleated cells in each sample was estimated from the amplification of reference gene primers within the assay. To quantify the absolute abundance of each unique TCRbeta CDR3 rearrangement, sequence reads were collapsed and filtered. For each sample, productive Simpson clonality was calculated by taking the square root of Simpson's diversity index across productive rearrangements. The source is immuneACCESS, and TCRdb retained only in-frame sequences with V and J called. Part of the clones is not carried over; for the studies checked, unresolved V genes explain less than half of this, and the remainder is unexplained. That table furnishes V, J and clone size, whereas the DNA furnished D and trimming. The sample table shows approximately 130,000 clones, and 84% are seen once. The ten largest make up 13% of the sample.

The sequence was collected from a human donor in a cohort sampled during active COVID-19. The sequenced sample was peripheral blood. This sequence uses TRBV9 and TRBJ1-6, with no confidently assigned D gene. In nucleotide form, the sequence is TGTGCCAGCAGCGCCGCCTTGGTTGGAGGCTCCTATAATTCACCCCTCCACTTT. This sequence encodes CASSAALVGGSYNSPLHF.